The table lists the clone carrying this T cell receptor (beta chain) with a few counts. Antigen: not known. Sample time point: blood 2 weeks post-SBRT. Treatment: 15 Gy SBRT to primary tumor, nephrectomy 4 weeks later. Clear cell pathology was present in this patient's renal cell carcinoma. This record comes from a study of radiation and T cells in renal cell carcinoma. At the level of the study: Nephrectomy followed 15 Gy stereotactic body radiation by 4 weeks.

V was shortened by 6 bases and J by 0 bases, with 5 bases between the two germline ends. Germline V gene data show CDR1 as MDHEN and CDR2 as SYDVKM. The CDR3 is 12 residues long. Study findings and constraints: In blood, top tumor clones expanded by 2 weeks, shrinking by 4.

Repertoires were generated with immunoSEQ multiplex PCR, while TCRdb's copy carries only in-frame clones and drops some. The data hold about 120,000 clones, with 81% observed a single time. The sample was blood, taken from a patient whose treatment included radiotherapy and nephrectomy. This receptor was taken from a woman aged 60-75 years with renal cell carcinoma. The gene calls are TRBV28 and TRBJ1-1; no definite D call. In DNA form, the CDR3 reads TGTGCCAGCAGCTCAATGAACACTGAAGCTTTCTTT. Translation gives CASSSMNTEAFF.